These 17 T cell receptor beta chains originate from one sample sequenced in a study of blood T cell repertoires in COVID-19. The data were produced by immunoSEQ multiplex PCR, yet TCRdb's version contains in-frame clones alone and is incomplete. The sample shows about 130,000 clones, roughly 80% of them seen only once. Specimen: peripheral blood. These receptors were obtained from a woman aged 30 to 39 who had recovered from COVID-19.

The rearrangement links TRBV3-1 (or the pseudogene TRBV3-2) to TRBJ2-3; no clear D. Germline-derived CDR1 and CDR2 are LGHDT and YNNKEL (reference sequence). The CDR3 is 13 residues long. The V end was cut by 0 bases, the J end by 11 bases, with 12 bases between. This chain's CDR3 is CASSQEAPRQQYF. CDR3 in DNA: TGTGCCAGCAGCCAAGAGGCCCCCCGCCAGCAGTATTTT.

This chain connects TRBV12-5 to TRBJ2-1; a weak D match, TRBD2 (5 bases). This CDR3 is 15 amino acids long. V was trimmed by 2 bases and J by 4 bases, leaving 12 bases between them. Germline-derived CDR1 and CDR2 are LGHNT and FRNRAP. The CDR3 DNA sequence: TGTGCTAGTGGTTTGAAGGGAGTCGGGTACAATGAGCAGTTCTTC. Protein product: CASGLKGVGYNEQFF. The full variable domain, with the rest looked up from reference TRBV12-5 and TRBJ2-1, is DARVTQTPRHKVTEMGQEVTMRCQPILGHNTVFWYRQTMMQGLELLAYFRNRAPLDDSGMPKDRFSAEMPDATLATLKIQPSEPRDSAVYFCASGLKGVGYNEQFFGPGTRLTVL.

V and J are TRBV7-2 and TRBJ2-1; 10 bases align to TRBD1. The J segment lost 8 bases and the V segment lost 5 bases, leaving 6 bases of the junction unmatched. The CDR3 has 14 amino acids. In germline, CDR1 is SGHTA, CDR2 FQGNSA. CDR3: CASSLRDRGHEQFF. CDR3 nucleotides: TGTGCCAGCAGCCTCCGGGACAGGGGCCATGAGCAGTTCTTC.

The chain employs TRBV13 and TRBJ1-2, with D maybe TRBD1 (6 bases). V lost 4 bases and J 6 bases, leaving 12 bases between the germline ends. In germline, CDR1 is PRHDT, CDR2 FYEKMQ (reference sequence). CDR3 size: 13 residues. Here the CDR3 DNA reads TGTGCCAGCAGCTCTGGTGCAGGGGATGGCTACACCTTC. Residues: CASSSGAGDGYTF.

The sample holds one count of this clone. The CDR3 reads CAISDSWYPNNEQFF. CDR3 DNA sequence: TGTGCCATCAGTGACTCGTGGTATCCTAACAATGAGCAGTTCTTC. This sequence joins TRBV10-3 and TRBJ2-1, with unresolved D. Germline assignment: CDR1 ENHRY and CDR2 SYGVKD. Trimming stripped 3 bases from V and 5 bases from J, with 14 bases between. The CDR3 is made up of 15 amino acids.

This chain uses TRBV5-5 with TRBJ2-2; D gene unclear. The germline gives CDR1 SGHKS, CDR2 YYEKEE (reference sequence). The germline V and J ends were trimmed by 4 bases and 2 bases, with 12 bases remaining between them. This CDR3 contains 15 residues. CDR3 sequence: CASSEAFLNTGELFF. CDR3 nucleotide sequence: TGTGCCAGCAGCGAGGCCTTCCTTAACACCGGGGAGCTGTTTTTT.

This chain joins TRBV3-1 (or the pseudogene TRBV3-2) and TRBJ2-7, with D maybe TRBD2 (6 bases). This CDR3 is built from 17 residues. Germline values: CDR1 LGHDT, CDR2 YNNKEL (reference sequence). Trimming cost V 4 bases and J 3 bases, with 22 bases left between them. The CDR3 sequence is CASSPLGGTATNYEQYF. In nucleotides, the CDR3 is TGTGCCAGCAGCCCTCTTGGCGGGACCGCAACCAACTACGAGCAGTACTTC.

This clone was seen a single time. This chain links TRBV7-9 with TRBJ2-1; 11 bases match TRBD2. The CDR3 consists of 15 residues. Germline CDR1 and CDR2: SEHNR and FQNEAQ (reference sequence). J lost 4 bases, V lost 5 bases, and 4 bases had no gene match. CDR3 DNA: TGTGCCAGCAGCCCGGGACTAGCGGCATACAATGAGCAGTTCTTC. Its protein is CASSPGLAAYNEQFF.

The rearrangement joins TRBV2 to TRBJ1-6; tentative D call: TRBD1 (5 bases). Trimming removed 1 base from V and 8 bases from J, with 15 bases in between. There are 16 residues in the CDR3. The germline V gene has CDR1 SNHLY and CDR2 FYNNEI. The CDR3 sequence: CASSEESGRVHSPLHF. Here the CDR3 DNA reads TGTGCCAGCAGTGAAGAAAGTGGCAGGGTTCATTCACCCCTCCACTTT. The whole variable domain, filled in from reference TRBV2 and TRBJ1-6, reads EPEVTQTPSHQVTQMGQEVILRCVPISNHLYFYWYRQILGQKVEFLVSFYNNEISEKSEIFDDQFSVERPDGSNFTLKIRSTKLEDSAMYFCASSEESGRVHSPLHFGNGTRLTVT.

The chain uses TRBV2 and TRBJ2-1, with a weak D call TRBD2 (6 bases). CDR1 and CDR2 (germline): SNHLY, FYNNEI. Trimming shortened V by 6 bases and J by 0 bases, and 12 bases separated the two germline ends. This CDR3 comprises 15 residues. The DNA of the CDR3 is TGTGCCAGCAGAAGCGGGTCTGGCTCCTACAATGAGCAGTTCTTC. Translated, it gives CASRSGSGSYNEQFF.

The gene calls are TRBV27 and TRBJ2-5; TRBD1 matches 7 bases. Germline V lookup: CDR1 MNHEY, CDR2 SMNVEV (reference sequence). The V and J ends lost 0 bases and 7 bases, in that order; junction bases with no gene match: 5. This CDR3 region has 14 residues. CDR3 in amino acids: CASSLSGGRWTQYF. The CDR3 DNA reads TGTGCCAGCAGTTTATCAGGGGGCCGATGGACCCAGTACTTC.

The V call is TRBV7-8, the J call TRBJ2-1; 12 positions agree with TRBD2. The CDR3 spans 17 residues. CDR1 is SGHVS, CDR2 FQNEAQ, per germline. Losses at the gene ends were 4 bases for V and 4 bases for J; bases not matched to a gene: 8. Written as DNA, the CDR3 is TGTGCCAGCAGCTCCCTAGCGGGAGGGGTTAGTTACAATGAGCAGTTCTTC. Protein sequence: CASSSLAGGVSYNEQFF. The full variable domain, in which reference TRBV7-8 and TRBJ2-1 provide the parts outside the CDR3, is GAGVSQSPRYKVAKRGQDVALRCDPISGHVSLFWYQQALGQGPEFLTYFQNEAQLDKSGLPSDRFFAERPEGSVSTLKIQRTQQEDSAVYLCASSSLAGGVSYNEQFFGPGTRLTVL.

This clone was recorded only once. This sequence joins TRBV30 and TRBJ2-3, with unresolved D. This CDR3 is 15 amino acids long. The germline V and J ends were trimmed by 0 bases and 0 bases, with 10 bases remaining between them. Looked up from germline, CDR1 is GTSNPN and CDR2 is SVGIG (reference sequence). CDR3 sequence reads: CAWSVGQASTDTQYF. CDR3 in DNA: TGTGCCTGGAGTGTAGGCCAGGCGAGCACAGATACGCAGTATTTT.

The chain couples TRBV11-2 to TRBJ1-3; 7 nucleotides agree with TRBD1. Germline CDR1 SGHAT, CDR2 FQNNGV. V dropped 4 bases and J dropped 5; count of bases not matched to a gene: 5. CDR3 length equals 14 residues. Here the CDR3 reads CASSSWDRRNTIYF. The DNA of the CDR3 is TGTGCCAGCAGCTCATGGGACAGAAGAAACACCATATATTTT.

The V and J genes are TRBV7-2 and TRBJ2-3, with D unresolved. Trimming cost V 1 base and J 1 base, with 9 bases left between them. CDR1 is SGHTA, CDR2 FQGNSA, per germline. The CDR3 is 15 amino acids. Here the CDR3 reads CASSLGLIGTDTQYF. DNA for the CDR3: TGTGCCAGCAGCTTAGGGCTGATCGGCACAGATACGCAGTATTTT.

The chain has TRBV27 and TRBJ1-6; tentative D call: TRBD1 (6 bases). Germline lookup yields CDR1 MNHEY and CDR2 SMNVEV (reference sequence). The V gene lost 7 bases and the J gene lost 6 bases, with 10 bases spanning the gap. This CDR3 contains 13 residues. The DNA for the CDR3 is TGTGCCAGCAATCGAGGGGGTAATTCACCCCTCCACTTT. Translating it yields CASNRGGNSPLHF.

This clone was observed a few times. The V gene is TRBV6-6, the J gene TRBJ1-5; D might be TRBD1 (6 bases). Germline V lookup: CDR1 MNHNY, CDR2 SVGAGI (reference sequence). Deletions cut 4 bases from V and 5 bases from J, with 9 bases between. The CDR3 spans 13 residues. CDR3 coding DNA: TGTGCCAGCAGTTTCGGGACATATCAGCCCCAGCATTTT. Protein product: CASSFGTYQPQHF.